This T cell receptor beta chain was captured in a study of OX40 agonist ivuxolimab in advanced cancers. With respect to the entire study: Ivuxolimab was an agonistic, fully human IgG2 monoclonal antibody directed against OX40 (CD134), a costimulatory receptor. Three dose-escalation patients achieved partial responses, one with hepatocellular carcinoma and two with cutaneous melanoma. Of the roughly 54 dose-escalation patients, hepatocellular carcinoma was present in around 19, melanoma in approximately 15, renal cell carcinoma in 9 and head and neck cancer in 9. The paper covers the monotherapy dose-escalation part of the phase I ivuxolimab trial, which included N ≈ 57 patients. In the dose-escalation cohort, roughly 80% of patients were male, and the mean age was approximately 64 years, with a range of about 23 to 90. Prior anti-PD-1, anti-PD-L1 or anti-CTLA-4 therapy was permitted, and about two fifths of dose-escalation patients had received checkpoint inhibitors. The point of sequencing TCRbeta in the periphery was to test whether ivuxolimab changed TCR sequence diversity and drove clonal T-cell expansion. Intravenous ivuxolimab was administered to patients every 2 weeks at six dose levels: 0.01, 0.1, 0.3, 1.5, 3 and 10 mg/kg.

The trial excluded patients who had a history of autoimmune disease or were on systemic immunosuppression. Peripheral blood for TCR sequencing was collected from all dose cohorts at baseline, on cycle 4 day 1, and on cycle 7 day 1. The samples were taken from a phase I, first-in-human, multicenter, open-label dose-escalation trial of ivuxolimab. Adults with locally advanced or metastatic melanoma, renal cell, hepatocellular, or head and neck squamous cell carcinoma were enrolled in the trial. CD4+ and CD8+ T cells were sorted separately from peripheral blood before TCR sequencing. To sequence the TCRbeta CDR3 region, genomic DNA was isolated from the sorted cells. The immunoSEQ Assay was used for sequencing of TCRbeta CDR3 regions. TCRdb limited this immuneACCESS table to in-frame rearrangements with V and J called. A share of clones is missing; checked studies link under half to unresolved V genes, and the rest is unexplained. Within this sample are 77,000 or so clones, with approximately 81% of them counted one time only. The ten largest clones take up about 5% of the sample.

This clone was detected once. Its cognate antigen has yet to be identified. Per-nucleotide qualities are absent, and no much larger clonotype sits a single base away. The investigation overall reported the following: In the 0.1-3.0 mg/kg groups, partial responders were among the patients with the lowest normalized peripheral clonal expansion, particularly in CD8+ T cells. At doses of 0.1 to 3.0 mg/kg, clonal expansion of both CD4+ and CD8+ blood T cells was observed from baseline to week 6. The antigen specificity of the clonally expanded peripheral T cells was not determined. Low levels of normalized T-cell clonal expansion were also seen in some nonresponding patients. After ivuxolimab, CD8+ T cells had more expanded clones than CD4+ T cells on average.

CDR1 MNHEY and CDR2 SVGAGI were looked up in the germline V gene. Cut back by 7 bases and 11 bases, the V and J ends lie 26 bases apart. The CDR3 runs 15 amino acids, cysteine and phenylalanine included. The CDR3 DNA has 45 bases and is translated from base 1. This material consisted of CD4+ or CD8+ T cells sorted from blood, taken in a trial of the OX40 agonist ivuxolimab. This clonotype was sampled from an adult with an advanced solid tumor such as melanoma, head and neck, liver or kidney cancer. The rearranged segments are TRBV6-5 and TRBJ1-2; perhaps TRBD1 is the D gene, with 6 bases matching. The encoded CDR3 is CASTPGEGFRFSYTF. The DNA sequence reads TGTGCCAGCACCCCAGGGGAGGGGTTTAGGTTTAGTTACACCTTC.